Shown below are 32 T cell receptor beta chains from a single sample sequenced in a study of T cells after yellow fever vaccination. TCRdb called the 5' RACE reads again in MiXCR, with one record for every CDR3 protein. The sample contains 68,000 or so distinct CDR3 sequences, about 7.8% of which appear only once. This sample comprised CD8+ T cells sorted from PBMCs, obtained 15 days after the yellow fever booster vaccination. The source is a man aged 25-45 years who received the YFV17D yellow fever vaccine.

This clonotype was recorded at least ten times. The chain has TRBV19 and TRBJ2-3; 11 nucleotides match TRBD2. Unmatched junction bases numbered 7, after V lost 1 base and J lost 1 base. This CDR3 has 18 residues. Germline V gene sequence: CDR1 LNHDA, CDR2 SQIVND (reference sequence). The CDR3, as DNA: TGTGCCAGTAGTATAGTGGGTCTACTAGCGGGGGGCACAGATACGCAGTATTTT. Its protein product is CASSIVGLLAGGTDTQYF.

In its sample, this clonotype was seen many times. The chain recombines TRBV12-3 or TRBV12-4 with TRBJ2-1; tentatively, D is TRBD1 (6 bases). The V and J ends lost 6 bases and 8 bases respectively, with 17 bases between them. The CDR3 sequence is 14 residues long. DNA for the CDR3: TGTGCCAGCAGCCACAGGGCCGGGGAGTATGAGCAGTTCTTC. Amino acids: CASSHRAGEYEQFF.

This clonotype was counted many times. The chain recombines TRBV15 with TRBJ2-5, with 10 bases matching TRBD2. Per germline, CDR1 LNHNV and CDR2 YYDKDF (reference sequence). The CDR3 length is 14 residues. The junction had 3 bases not matched to a gene; V was cut back by 4 bases and J by 4 bases. As DNA, the CDR3 is TGTGCCACCAGCATTTTAGCGGGAGGAGAGACCCAGTACTTC. It encodes CATSILAGGETQYF.

This clonotype has a count of ten or more. The chain carries TRBV3-1 and TRBJ2-3; a weak D match, TRBD1 (6 bases). Between the trimmed V and J ends, which lost 8 bases and 0 bases, there was a span of 15 bases. This CDR3 comprises 15 residues. Germline V gene lookup returns CDR1 LGHDT and CDR2 YNNKEL (reference sequence). For the CDR3, the DNA is TGTGCCAGCGGTCAAGTGGACAGTAGCACAGATACGCAGTATTTT. Protein sequence: CASGQVDSSTDTQYF.

Many counts were recorded for this clonotype. The chain carries TRBV7-9 and TRBJ2-7, with 11 bases aligning to TRBD1. The germline V gene encodes CDR1 SEHNR and CDR2 FQNEAQ (reference sequence). The CDR3 sequence is 14 residues long. After removal of 3 bases from V and 5 bases from J, the junction contained 3 bases not matched to a gene. The CDR3 bases are TGTGCCAGCAGCTTGGGACAGGGGGGCCACGAGCAGTACTTC. This encodes CASSLGQGGHEQYF.

This clonotype was counted many times. The genes are TRBV20-1 and TRBJ2-5; the match to TRBD2 covers 9 bases. Germline lookup yields CDR1 DFQATT and CDR2 SNEGSKA (reference sequence). Trimming cost V 5 bases and J 5 bases; bases outside gene matches: 9. This CDR3 is 14 amino acids long. The CDR3 is CSAYDSGSTETQYF. The CDR3 region has the DNA TGCAGTGCTTATGATAGCGGGAGTACGGAGACCCAGTACTTC.

This clonotype was detected many times. The V gene is TRBV6-5, the J gene TRBJ1-5; D remains unclear. This CDR3 has 15 residues. Germline values: CDR1 MNHEY, CDR2 SVGAGI. The ends were cut back, 6 bases at V and 3 bases at J, with 15 bases in the middle. The CDR3 reads CASSSKPGINQPQHF. The CDR3, as DNA: TGTGCCAGCAGCTCTAAGCCGGGAATCAATCAGCCCCAGCATTTT.

A word on this clonotype: Being one base from a much bigger clone, this may be a read error. The chain recombines TRBV13 with TRBJ2-7; D is unclear. Germline CDR1 reads PRHDT; CDR2 reads FYEKMQ (reference sequence). This CDR3 region has 12 residues. CDR3 DNA sequence: TGTGTCAGCAGCTTTCCCAGGAACGAGCAGTACTTC. Translating gives CVSSFPRNEQYF.

In its sample, this clonotype was seen many times. This chain connects TRBV27 to TRBJ2-7, with a possible D match to TRBD2 (6 bases). The V gene lost 0 bases and the J gene lost 2 bases, with 14 bases spanning the gap. Germline V gives CDR1 MNHEY, CDR2 SMNVEV (reference sequence). CDR3 length: 16 amino acids. The CDR3 coding sequence is TGTGCCAGCAGTTTATCGGGGACTCCTTCGGCCTACGAGCAGTACTTC. It yields the protein CASSLSGTPSAYEQYF.

This clonotype has only a few counts. This rearrangement joins TRBV23-1 to TRBJ2-3, with TRBD2 identical over 14 bases. TRBV23-1 is given ORF status, its function remaining uncertain. This CDR3 contains 20 residues. Germline trimming cut 0 bases from V and 5 bases from J; bases unmatched to any gene: 13. In DNA form, the CDR3 reads TGCGCCAGCAGTCAATCCCCGAGGACTAGCGGGAGGCTCCCTCGAGATACGCAGTATTTT. Translating gives CASSQSPRTSGRLPRDTQYF.

This clonotype has at least ten counts. The chain links TRBV4-3 to TRBJ2-5, with TRBD2 as a possible D gene (6 bases). Germline V lookup: CDR1 LGHNA, CDR2 YSLEER. V lost 3 bases, J lost 3 bases, and 14 bases lay in between. The CDR3 sequence is 15 residues long. This CDR3 reads CASSHTRGEKETQYF. The CDR3 bases are TGCGCCAGCAGCCATACGCGGGGTGAAAAAGAGACCCAGTACTTC.

This clonotype was seen many times. This rearrangement joins TRBV4-1 to TRBJ2-7; no clear D. Germline assignment: CDR1 MGHRA and CDR2 YSYEKL. V dropped 1 base and J dropped 6 bases, with 13 bases sitting between them. CDR3 size: 14 residues. CDR3: CASSQVPGIAEQYF. The DNA of the CDR3 is TGCGCCAGCAGCCAAGTTCCCGGTATAGCCGAGCAGTACTTC.

This clonotype has ten or more counts. V gene TRBV7-9 combines with J gene TRBJ2-1; 11 bases agree with TRBD2. V was clipped by 5 bases and J by 7 bases; unmatched bases: 7. The germline gives CDR1 SEHNR, CDR2 FQNEAQ (reference sequence). The length of the CDR3 is 15 residues. The CDR3 nucleotides read TGTGCCAGCAGCACCACTAGCGGGAGCTCGAATGAGCAGTTCTTC. This translates into CASSTTSGSSNEQFF.

This clonotype was observed at least ten times. In DNA form, the CDR3 reads TGTGCCAGCAGCCACCGGGACAGCAACTATGGCTACACCTTC. Translating it yields CASSHRDSNYGYTF. V usage is TRBV5-6 and J usage is TRBJ1-2, with TRBD1 matching over 7 bases. The ends lost 4 bases at V and 2 bases at J; junction bases unmatched: 5. From germline, CDR1 is SGHDT and CDR2 YYEEEE. CDR3 length equals 14 residues. Variable domain in full (rest from reference TRBV5-6 and TRBJ1-2): DAGVTQSPTHLIKTRGQQVTLRCSPKSGHDTVSWYQQALGQGPQFIFQYYEEEERQRGNFPDRFSGHQFPNYSSELNVNALLLGDSALYLCASSHRDSNYGYTFGSGTRLTVV.

This clonotype appeared many times. V gene TRBV19 combines with J gene TRBJ2-7; possible D gene TRBD2, 5 bases. This CDR3 is built from 13 residues. Germline lookup yields CDR1 LNHDA and CDR2 SQIVND (reference sequence). The V end lost 7 bases, the J end lost 5 bases, and 15 bases lay between the germline ends. The CDR3 sequence: CASMNQRYDEQYF. CDR3 in DNA: TGTGCCAGTATGAACCAGCGGTACGACGAGCAGTACTTC.

There are many counts of this clonotype. This chain uses TRBV5-1 with TRBJ2-1; D remains unclear. CDR1 and CDR2 (germline): SGHRS, YFSETQ. The CDR3 contains 21 residues. Trimming pared 0 bases from V and 0 bases from J, leaving 25 bases between. The CDR3 region is CASSLAPGEDSWMGSYNEQFF. CDR3 nucleotides: TGCGCCAGCAGCTTGGCCCCTGGTGAGGATTCCTGGATGGGCTCCTACAATGAGCAGTTCTTC.

The table lists this clonotype with many counts. The chain uses TRBV4-3 and TRBJ2-7; perhaps TRBD2 as D (5 bases). The CDR3 has 13 amino acids. Trimming took 1 base from V and 3 from J, leaving 7 bases between them. Looked up from germline, CDR1 is LGHNA and CDR2 is YSLEER. Written as DNA, the CDR3 is TGCGCCAGCAGCCAAGCGGCGGGCTACGAGCAGTACTTC. Protein product: CASSQAAGYEQYF.

This clonotype has at least ten counts. The chain has TRBV28 and TRBJ2-1; 7 bases agree with TRBD2. Germline CDR1 MDHEN, CDR2 SYDVKM. The junction had 9 bases not matched to a gene; V was cut back by 5 bases and J by 8 bases. There are 14 residues in the CDR3. Written as DNA, the CDR3 is TGTGCCAGCAGTCCCTGGGGGGGAAAGTATGAGCAGTTCTTC. Encoded protein: CASSPWGGKYEQFF.

Ten or more counts support this clonotype. The chain is built from TRBV30 and TRBJ2-1, with D uncertain. Germline V CDR1 and CDR2: GTSNPN, SVGIG (reference sequence). The V gene lost 3 bases and the J gene lost 10 bases, with 13 bases spanning the gap. The CDR3 is 12 residues long. CDR3 sequence reads: CAWSRTLGEQFF. The CDR3 DNA follows: TGTGCCTGGAGCCGTACTCTAGGGGAGCAGTTCTTC.

The rearrangement links TRBV9 to TRBJ2-3; TRBD2 matches at 7 bases. The CDR3 spans 15 residues. V was clipped by 1 base and J by 6 bases; unmatched bases: 8. Germline CDR1 is SGDLS and CDR2 is YYNGEE. This CDR3 reads CASSVTAGVTDTQYF. CDR3 coding DNA: TGTGCCAGCAGCGTAACCGCGGGAGTCACTGATACGCAGTATTTT.

The sample holds many counts of this clonotype. V usage is TRBV9 and J usage is TRBJ1-2; 8 bases map to TRBD1. Germline values: CDR1 SGDLS, CDR2 YYNGEE. V shed 0 bases and J 12 bases; nucleotides not matched to a gene: 13. This CDR3 is built from 15 residues. Written as DNA, the CDR3 is TGTGCCAGCAGCGTAGGCCTCGGACAGGGAATGGCCAACACCTTC. Amino acid sequence: CASSVGLGQGMANTF.

The chain carries TRBV15 and TRBJ2-6, with unresolved D. The V gene lost 5 bases and the J gene lost 1 base, with 3 bases spanning the gap. Germline values: CDR1 LNHNV, CDR2 YYDKDF (reference sequence). The CDR3 contains 13 residues. The CDR3 nucleotides read TGTGCCACCAGCCCTTCTGGGGCCAACGTCCTGACTTTC. Its protein product is CATSPSGANVLTF.

This clonotype was found many times. This chain joins TRBV5-6 and TRBJ2-1; D uncertain. CDR1 and CDR2 (germline): SGHDT, YYEEEE. The CDR3 is 12 amino acids. The V end lost 3 bases, the J end lost 7 bases, and 8 bases lay between the germline ends. The CDR3 region is CASSSHRNEQFF. CDR3 nucleotide sequence: TGTGCCAGCAGCTCCCACAGAAATGAGCAGTTCTTC.

This clonotype appeared many times. The chain links TRBV3-1 to TRBJ2-3; D gene ambiguous. The CDR3 is made up of 17 amino acids. Trimming removed 5 bases at V and 1 base at J, with 19 bases between. Germline V gene data show CDR1 as LGHDT and CDR2 as YNNKEL (reference sequence). CDR3 in DNA: TGTGCCAGCAGCACCTCCGGTCCCTCATCAGGCACAGATACGCAGTATTTT. Protein: CASSTSGPSSGTDTQYF.

This clonotype is medium-sized in the sample. The rearrangement uses TRBV28 and TRBJ2-3; D possibly corresponds to TRBD2 (5 bases). CDR3 length equals 13 residues. Germline V gene sequence: CDR1 MDHEN, CDR2 SYDVKM. V was trimmed by 3 bases and J by 6 bases, leaving 10 bases between them. CDR3 in amino acids: CASSLGSFDTQYF. The CDR3, as DNA: TGTGCCAGCAGTTTGGGGAGCTTTGATACGCAGTATTTT.

Many counts were recorded for this clonotype. CDR3 loop: CASTPGGELFF. In nucleotides, the CDR3 is TGTGCCAGCACCCCAGGCGGGGAGCTGTTTTTT. The V call is TRBV7-8, the J call TRBJ2-2; D is unresolved. This CDR3 contains 11 residues. V lost 7 bases and J lost 7, with 7 bases in between. Germline CDR1 is SGHVS and CDR2 is FQNEAQ.

This clonotype was observed many times. The V gene is TRBV29-1, the J gene TRBJ2-3; 9 bases align to TRBD1. V trimming: 4 bases; J trimming: 1 base; junction bases outside the gene matches: 3. The CDR3 runs 14 residues. Germline CDR1 reads SQVTM; CDR2 reads ANQGSEA. CDR3 region: CSVVWDRGTDTQYF. The CDR3 region has the DNA TGCAGCGTTGTTTGGGACAGGGGCACAGATACGCAGTATTTT.

This clonotype was detected ten times or more. This chain connects TRBV9 to TRBJ2-3; a possible D gene is TRBD2 (7 bases). This CDR3 spans 13 amino acids. Germline CDR1 is SGDLS and CDR2 is YYNGEE. Trimming removed 7 bases from V and 7 bases from J, with 16 bases in between. In DNA form, the CDR3 reads TGTGCCAGCGAGGGGGGGCAGGTGAATACGCAGTATTTT. Protein: CASEGGQVNTQYF. The entire variable domain, with the rest obtained from reference TRBV9 and TRBJ2-3, is as follows: DSGVTQTPKHLITATGQRVTLRCSPRSGDLSVYWYQQSLDQGLQFLIQYYNGEERAKGNILERFSAQQFPDLHSELNLSSLELGDSALYFCASEGGQVNTQYFGPGTRLTVL.

This clonotype has a count of ten or more. The genes are TRBV9 and TRBJ2-5, with 7 positions matching TRBD2. The germline V gene encodes CDR1 SGDLS and CDR2 YYNGEE. This CDR3 has 14 residues. With V trimmed by 4 bases and J by 7 bases, 10 bases remained unmatched. The CDR3 DNA sequence: TGTGCCAGCAGCCCCCAGGGAGGGCTAGTGACCCAGTACTTC. As protein: CASSPQGGLVTQYF.

In this sample, this clonotype turned up many times. The chain carries TRBV7-2 and TRBJ2-1; D gene uncertain. Germline loops: CDR1 SGHTA, CDR2 FQGNSA. V lost 2 bases and J lost 4, with 6 bases in between. The CDR3 runs 13 residues. CDR3 residues: CASSLSGYNEQFF. The CDR3 DNA follows: TGTGCCAGCAGCTTAAGTGGGTACAATGAGCAGTTCTTC.

This clonotype was seen repeatedly, ten times or more. J is TRBJ2-3 and V is TRBV29-1; 7 bases agree with TRBD2. The CDR3 has 12 amino acids. With V trimmed by 7 bases and J by 6 bases, 7 bases remained unmatched. Germline V gene lookup returns CDR1 SQVTM and CDR2 ANQGSEA. The CDR3 here is CSAREGQDTQYF. As DNA, the CDR3 is TGCAGCGCAAGGGAGGGCCAGGATACGCAGTATTTT.

This clonotype was counted many times. Sequence at one end of the junction differs from germline and may be a read error. This rearrangement joins TRBV6-2 or TRBV6-3 to TRBJ2-7, with a possible D match to TRBD2 (6 bases). Germline V gene lookup returns CDR1 MNHEY and CDR2 SVGEGT. The CDR3 is 14 amino acids. The CDR3 DNA follows: TGTGTCAGCAGTTACAGCGGGCCGACCTACGAGCAGTACTTC. Translating gives CVSSYSGPTYEQYF.